This record looks at one TCR beta chain sequence and its context. The data derive from a study of blood T cell repertoires in COVID-19. The CDR3 extends over 14 amino acids. Deletions cut 3 bases from V and 1 base from J, with 10 bases between. CDR1 is LGHDT and CDR2 is YNNKEL in the germline V gene (reference sequence). Original analysis: Researchers report that nucleated cell counts were estimated from reference gene primer amplification. TCRdb's table, derived via immunoSEQ multiplex PCR, lists solely in-frame clones and lacks some. From that table come the V and J calls and clone size; the DNA was used to work out D and trimming. In the table there are tens of thousands of clones, about 80% of which are singletons. Seattle cases were enrolled at active infection and followed longitudinally.

This receptor was identified in a man aged 30-40 years with COVID-19, enrolled during active disease. This chain uses TRBV3-1 (or the pseudogene TRBV3-2) with TRBJ2-7, with D possibly being TRBD1 (5 bases). The sample was peripheral blood. CDR3 in amino acids: CASSQGPLSYEQYF. In nucleotides, the CDR3 is TGTGCCAGCAGCCAGGGGCCTCTTTCCTACGAGCAGTACTTC.